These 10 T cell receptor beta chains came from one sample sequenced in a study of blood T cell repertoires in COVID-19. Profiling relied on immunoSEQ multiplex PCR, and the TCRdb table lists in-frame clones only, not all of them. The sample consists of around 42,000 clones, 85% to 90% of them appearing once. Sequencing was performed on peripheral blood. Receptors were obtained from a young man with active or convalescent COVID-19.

Here the CDR3 reads CASSPGNTIYF. DNA for the CDR3: TGTGCCAGCAGTCCGGGAAACACCATATATTTT. This chain connects TRBV25-1 to TRBJ1-3, with D uncertain. The CDR3 extends over 11 amino acids. The germline CDR1 and CDR2 sequences are MGHDK and SYGVNS. Trimming took 5 bases from V and 4 from J, leaving 3 bases between them. Full variable domain (outside the CDR3, taken from reference TRBV25-1 and TRBJ1-3): EADIYQTPRYLVIGTGKKITLECSQTMGHDKMYWYQQDPGMELHLIHYSYGVNSTEKGDLSSESTVSRIRTEHFPLTLESARPSHTSQYLCASSPGNTIYFGEGSWLTVV.

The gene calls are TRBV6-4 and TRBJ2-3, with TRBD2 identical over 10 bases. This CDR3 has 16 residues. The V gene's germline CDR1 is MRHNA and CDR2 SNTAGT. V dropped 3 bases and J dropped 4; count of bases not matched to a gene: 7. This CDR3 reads CASSESAGGRADTQYF. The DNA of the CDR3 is TGTGCCAGCAGTGAGTCAGCGGGGGGGCGCGCAGATACGCAGTATTTT.

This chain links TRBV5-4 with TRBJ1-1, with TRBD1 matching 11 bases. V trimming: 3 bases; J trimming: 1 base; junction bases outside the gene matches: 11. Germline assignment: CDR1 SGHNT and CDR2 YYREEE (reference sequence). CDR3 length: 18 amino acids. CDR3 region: CASSYPPGQGVGNTEAFF. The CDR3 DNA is TGTGCCAGCAGCTACCCTCCGGGACAGGGGGTGGGGAACACTGAAGCTTTCTTT.

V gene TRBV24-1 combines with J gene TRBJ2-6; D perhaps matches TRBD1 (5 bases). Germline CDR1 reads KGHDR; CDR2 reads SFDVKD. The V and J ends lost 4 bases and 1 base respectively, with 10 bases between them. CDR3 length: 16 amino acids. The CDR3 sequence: CATSDPTGSGANVLTF. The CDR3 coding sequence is TGTGCCACCAGTGACCCCACAGGATCTGGGGCCAACGTCCTGACTTTC.

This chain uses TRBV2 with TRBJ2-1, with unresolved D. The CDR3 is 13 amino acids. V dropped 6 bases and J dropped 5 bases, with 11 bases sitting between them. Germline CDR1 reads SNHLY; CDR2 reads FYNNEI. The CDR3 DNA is TGTGCCAGCAGACTGTCAACAGACAATGAGCAGTTCTTC. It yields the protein CASRLSTDNEQFF.

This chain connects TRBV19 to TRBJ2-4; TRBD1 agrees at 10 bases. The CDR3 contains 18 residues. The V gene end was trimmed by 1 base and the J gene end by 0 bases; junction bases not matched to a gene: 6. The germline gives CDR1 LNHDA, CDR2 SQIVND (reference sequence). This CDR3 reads CASSIGTGGDRAKNIQYF. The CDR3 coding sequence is TGTGCCAGTAGTATAGGGACAGGGGGAGATCGAGCCAAAAACATTCAGTACTTC.

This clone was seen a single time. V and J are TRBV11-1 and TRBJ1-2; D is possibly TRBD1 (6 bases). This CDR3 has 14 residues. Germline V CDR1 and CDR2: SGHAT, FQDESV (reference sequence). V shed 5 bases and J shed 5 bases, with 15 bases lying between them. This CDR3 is CASSDEQGIYGYTF. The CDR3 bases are TGTGCCAGCAGCGACGAACAGGGTATATATGGCTACACCTTC.

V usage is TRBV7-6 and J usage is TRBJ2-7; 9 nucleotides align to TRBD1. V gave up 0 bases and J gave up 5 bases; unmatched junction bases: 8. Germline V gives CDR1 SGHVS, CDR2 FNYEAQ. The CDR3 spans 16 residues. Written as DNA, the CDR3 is TGTGCCAGCAGCTTAGCGGGACAGGGCGAGCAGAACGAGCAGTACTTC. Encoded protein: CASSLAGQGEQNEQYF.

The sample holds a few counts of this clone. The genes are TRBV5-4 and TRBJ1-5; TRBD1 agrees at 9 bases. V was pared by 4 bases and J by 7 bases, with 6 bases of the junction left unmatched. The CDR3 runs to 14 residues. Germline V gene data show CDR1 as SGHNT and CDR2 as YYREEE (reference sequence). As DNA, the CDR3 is TGTGCCAGCAGCCAACAGGGGGCGCACCAGCCCCAGCATTTT. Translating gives CASSQQGAHQPQHF.

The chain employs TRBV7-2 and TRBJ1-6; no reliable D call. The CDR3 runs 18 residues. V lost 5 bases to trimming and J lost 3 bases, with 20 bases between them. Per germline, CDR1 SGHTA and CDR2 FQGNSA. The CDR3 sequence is CASSHVTPGGIYNSPLHF. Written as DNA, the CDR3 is TGTGCCAGCAGCCACGTAACTCCAGGAGGCATCTATAATTCACCCCTCCACTTT.